This T cell receptor (beta chain) was captured by sequencing in a study of blood T cell repertoires in COVID-19. Clones were sequenced by immunoSEQ multiplex PCR, and TCRdb holds only the in-frame ones, with some missing. Among roughly 170,000 clones listed, 82% were seen once. Donors of Cohort 3 who recovered were those that had two negative PCRs, clearance, or symptom resolution. The source is a man in his sixties who had recovered from COVID-19. Sequenced input: PBMCs or T cells enriched from blood (not recorded which).

The CDR3 bases are TGTGCCAGCAGTCTTTGGGACAGGGGGCGCACCGGGGAGCTGTTTTTT. It translates to CASSLWDRGRTGELFF. The chain joins TRBV3-1 (or the pseudogene TRBV3-2) to TRBJ2-2, with TRBD1 matching over 12 bases. Germline V gene data show CDR1 as LGHDT and CDR2 as YNNKEL (reference sequence). J lost 4 bases, V lost 6 bases, and 6 bases had no gene match. There are 16 residues in the CDR3.